This TCR beta chain was profiled in a study of lymphopenia after photon versus proton radiotherapy. Study-level findings and limits: Under photons, naive T cells and diversity fell while effector/memory populations rose. After the lymphocyte nadir, photon-treated repertoires showed oligoclonal expansion, especially of CD8+ Temra cells.

As regards this clone: The antigen is unknown.

The length of the CDR3 is 16 residues. The V and J ends lost 1 base and 2 bases respectively, with 12 bases between them. The germline gives CDR1 LGHNA, CDR2 YSLEER. The data were produced by immunoSEQ multiplex PCR, yet TCRdb's version contains in-frame clones alone and is incomplete. The sample has some 55,000 clones, over 70% seen once. This rearrangement joins TRBV4-3 to TRBJ2-1; D ambiguous. This TCR was recovered from a man in his fifties or sixties with gastric cancer. The sample here was peripheral blood, taken from a patient treated with photon-based radiotherapy. For the CDR3, the DNA is TGCGCCAGCAGCCAAGGAAAAGGGCTCCCCTACAATGAGCAGTTCTTC. The encoded protein is CASSQGKGLPYNEQFF.